Listed below are T cell receptor beta chains from one sample, sequenced in a study of shared clonotypes between healthy human individuals. The data were produced by immunoSEQ multiplex PCR, yet TCRdb's version contains in-frame clones alone and is incomplete. The top ten clones hold under 0.45% of a sample with about 2.3 million clones, 90% to 95% of them seen once. The material sequenced was naive CD4+ T cells from PBMCs. Receptors were obtained from a young man in good health. Some clones in this sample may be carry-over from other donors' samples. Both conserved end residues are part of each CDR3. D genes are given only for firm matches. Clone size is stated in some rows and not others, as once, few, many or a class when expanded.

>NA|15|TRBD2|TRBV5-1|TRBJ2-5
CASSGLAGGVETQYF
TGCGCCAGCAGCGGGCTAGCGGGAGGGGTAGAGACCCAGTACTTC
>NA|18|TRBD2|TRBV14|TRBJ2-1
CASSQRTSGSTKNNEQFF
TGTGCCAGCAGCCAAAGGACTAGCGGGAGTACTAAGAACAATGAGCAGTTCTTC
>NA|14|NA|TRBV6-5|TRBJ2-7
CASSYSGRAYEQYF
TGTGCCAGCAGTTACTCGGGTCGGGCCTACGAGCAGTACTTC
>few|13|NA|TRBV4-2|TRBJ1-5
CASSQVGDQPQHF
TGTGCCAGCAGCCAAGTGGGGGATCAGCCCCAGCATTTT
>NA|17|TRBD2|TRBV13|TRBJ2-1
CASSSSLAGSSYNEQFF
TGTGCCAGCAGCTCCAGTTTAGCGGGAAGCTCCTACAATGAGCAGTTCTTC
>NA|17|NA|TRBV27|TRBJ2-7
CASSPSLREVNSYEQYF
TGTGCCAGCAGTCCCTCCCTCCGGGAAGTAAATTCCTACGAGCAGTACTTC
>NA|14|TRBD2|TRBV5-1|TRBJ2-1
CASGKSGRTNEQFF
TGCGCCAGCGGAAAAAGCGGGAGAACAAATGAGCAGTTCTTC
>NA|16|TRBD2|TRBV4-2|TRBJ2-1
CASSPPGTSGSNEQFF
TGTGCCAGCAGCCCGCCTGGGACTAGCGGGAGTAATGAGCAGTTCTTC
>NA|15|TRBD1|TRBV18|TRBJ2-7
CASSLDRETTYEQYF
TGTGCCAGCTCACTCGACAGGGAGACGACTTACGAGCAGTACTTC
>few|15|NA|TRBV6-1|TRBJ1-5
CASSDNTGSNQPQHF
TGTGCCAGCAGTGATAACACCGGGAGCAATCAGCCCCAGCATTTT
>NA|17|NA|TRBV11-2|TRBJ2-3
CASSQRGGRDSTDTQYF
TGTGCCAGCAGCCAGCGCGGCGGGCGGGATAGCACAGATACGCAGTATTTT
>NA|14|TRBD2|TRBV7-9|TRBJ2-3
CASSTGGYGDTQYF
TGTGCCAGCAGCACGGGGGGATACGGAGATACGCAGTATTTT
>NA|14|NA|TRBV7-2|TRBJ1-5
CASSSQGSNQPQHF
TGTGCCAGCAGCTCACAGGGCAGCAATCAGCCCCAGCATTTT
>NA|13|NA|TRBV7-9|TRBJ2-7
CASNNRESYEQYF
TGTGCCAGCAACAACAGGGAGAGCTACGAGCAGTACTTC
>NA|16|TRBD1|TRBV15|TRBJ2-7
CATSRDSSTGWNEQYF
TGTGCCACCAGCAGAGACTCATCGACAGGGTGGAACGAGCAGTACTTC
>once|15|TRBD1|TRBV7-9|TRBJ2-7
CASSEGQRLMVEQYF
TGTGCCAGCAGCGAGGGACAGCGCCTAATGGTTGAGCAGTACTTC
>NA|15|NA|TRBV9|TRBJ1-3
CASSATQGTGNTIYF
TGTGCCAGCAGCGCCACACAGGGCACCGGAAACACCATATATTTT
>NA|14|NA|TRBV21-1|TRBJ1-1
CASLPGEKNTEAFF
TGTGCCAGCCTCCCTGGGGAAAAGAACACTGAAGCTTTCTTT
>few|17|NA|TRBV9|TRBJ1-1
CASSPSHRAGGDTEAFF
TGTGCCAGCAGCCCCAGCCATCGGGCTGGGGGCGACACTGAAGCTTTCTTT
>NA|14|NA|TRBV5-1|TRBJ1-1
CASSRGQQNTEAFF
TGCGCCAGCAGCCGGGGACAACAGAACACTGAAGCTTTCTTT
>once|15|NA|TRBV11-2|TRBJ2-7
CASSLGSGKTYEQYF
TGTGCCAGCAGCTTAGGGTCAGGGAAAACCTACGAGCAGTACTTC
>NA|14|NA|TRBV2|TRBJ2-5
CASSNRQPQETQYF
TGTGCCAGCAGTAACCGACAGCCTCAAGAGACCCAGTACTTC
>NA|15|NA|TRBV6-4|TRBJ2-3
CASSEGFLDTDTQYF
TGTGCCAGCAGCGAGGGGTTTCTAGACACAGATACGCAGTATTTT
>NA|14|NA|TRBV21-1|TRBJ2-5
CASSNTQGWETQYF
TGTGCCAGCAGCAATACTCAGGGGTGGGAGACCCAGTACTTC
>NA|11|NA|TRBV6-6|TRBJ2-7
CASRREYEQYF
TGTGCCAGCAGAAGGGAGTACGAGCAGTACTTC
>NA|13|NA|TRBV5-1|TRBJ1-1
CASQPNMNTEAFF
TGCGCCAGCCAACCCAACATGAACACTGAAGCTTTCTTT
>NA|13|NA|TRBV5-1|TRBJ1-2
CASSLVADYGYTF
TGCGCCAGCAGCTTGGTGGCAGACTATGGCTACACCTTC
>NA|13|NA|TRBV28|TRBJ2-5
CASSPAAPETQYF
TGTGCCAGCAGCCCCGCGGCCCCAGAGACCCAGTACTTC
>NA|14|NA|TRBV5-1|TRBJ2-7
CASSPPGGSYEQYF
TGCGCCAGCAGCCCCCCTGGAGGGTCCTACGAGCAGTACTTC
>NA|15|TRBD1|TRBV7-2|TRBJ2-7
CASSSLGDRVHEQYF
TGTGCCAGCAGCTCTCTGGGGGACAGGGTCCACGAGCAGTACTTC
>NA|14|TRBD1|TRBV28|TRBJ1-1
CASWTGSMNTEAFF
TGTGCCAGTTGGACAGGTTCCATGAACACTGAAGCTTTCTTT
>NA|15|NA|TRBV5-1|TRBJ2-5
CASSLAGVISGTQYF
TGCGCCAGCAGCTTGGCTGGGGTAATCTCGGGGACCCAGTACTTC
>once|15|NA|TRBV5-1|TRBJ1-4
CASSSSGTLDEKLFF
TGCGCCAGCAGCTCGTCAGGCACATTGGATGAAAAACTGTTTTTT
>NA|15|TRBD2|TRBV19|TRBJ2-7
CASSIAGGTSYEQYF
TGTGCCAGTAGTATAGCGGGAGGGACTAGCTACGAGCAGTACTTC
>NA|12|NA|TRBV2|TRBJ2-2
CASRQSPGELFF
TGTGCCAGCCGACAGTCCCCCGGGGAGCTGTTTTTT
>NA|14|NA|TRBV11-3|TRBJ1-1
CASSLDGPNTEAFF
TGTGCCAGCAGCTTAGATGGCCCGAACACTGAAGCTTTCTTT
>NA|14|NA|TRBV6-1|TRBJ1-3
CASSRGESGNTIYF
TGTGCCAGCAGTCGGGGGGAATCTGGAAACACCATATATTTT
>NA|14|NA|TRBV2|TRBJ2-1
CASSVWGSYNEQFF
TGTGCCAGCAGTGTTTGGGGGTCCTACAATGAGCAGTTCTTC
>NA|14|TRBD2|TRBV6-5|TRBJ2-7
CASSPSGRMGEQYF
TGTGCCAGCAGTCCTAGCGGGAGGATGGGCGAGCAGTACTTC
>few|15|NA|TRBV28|TRBJ2-5
CASSRQPSTEETQYF
TGTGCCAGCAGCCGGCAACCAAGTACCGAAGAAACCCAGTACTTC
>once|17|TRBD2|TRBV7-2|TRBJ2-2
CASSFLNSGTITGELFF
TGTGCCAGCAGCTTCTTAAATAGCGGGACAATCACCGGGGAGCTGTTTTTT
>NA|15|TRBD1|TRBV5-1|TRBJ1-2
CASSPVRQGHYGYTF
TGCGCCAGCAGCCCGGTTAGACAGGGTCACTATGGCTACACCTTC
>NA|15|NA|TRBV27|TRBJ1-4
CASTQRRGTNEKLFF
TGTGCCAGCACCCAGCGTAGGGGTACTAATGAAAAACTGTTTTTT
>NA|16|TRBD1|TRBV18|TRBJ1-4
CASSAGQIATNEKLFF
TGTGCCAGCTCAGCGGGACAGATTGCAACTAATGAAAAACTGTTTTTT
>once|13|NA|TRBV29-1|TRBJ2-3
CSVGSSSTDTQYF
TGCAGCGTTGGTTCTAGCAGCACAGATACGCAGTATTTT
>few|14|NA|TRBV30|TRBJ1-1
CAWSVRWVNTEAFF
TGTGCCTGGAGTGTACGGTGGGTGAACACTGAAGCTTTCTTT
>NA|16|TRBD2|TRBV10-3|TRBJ2-1
CAISGGLAGGPPEQFF
TGTGCCATCAGTGGGGGACTAGCGGGAGGGCCACCAGAGCAGTTCTTC
>NA|14|NA|TRBV28|TRBJ2-3
CASRSRGSTDTQYF
TGTGCCAGCAGGTCGAGAGGGAGCACAGATACGCAGTATTTT
>NA|14|TRBD1|TRBV29-1|TRBJ2-6
CSVGQGYGANVLTF
TGCAGCGTTGGACAGGGGTACGGGGCCAACGTCCTGACTTTC